A single sample gave rise to the 11 T cell receptor beta chains below, sequenced in a study of shared clonotypes between healthy human individuals. Produced via immunoSEQ multiplex PCR; TCRdb's table is partial and in-frame only. The repertoire consists of approximately 2,000,000 clones, with 80% to 95% occurring once and the leading ten covering about 1.7%. Naive CD8 cells lacked CD45RO, underwent positive selection for CCR7 and left out terminally differentiated effector memory CD45RA+ cells. The sequenced material came from naive CD8+ T cells from PBMCs. The receptors derive from a man aged 18 to 30 in good health. Some clones in this sample may be carry-over from other donors' samples.

The chain has TRBV29-1 and TRBJ1-1, with D tentatively TRBD1 (5 bases). CDR1 and CDR2 from the germline V gene are SQVTM and ANQGSEA. The CDR3 spans 12 residues. Trimming took off 4 bases at V and 5 bases at J, with 11 bases between the two ends. The CDR3 is CSVAGSGTEAFF. CDR3 DNA sequence: TGCAGCGTTGCCGGGTCAGGGACTGAAGCTTTCTTT.

The chain uses TRBV5-1 and TRBJ2-2, with 10 bases lining up with TRBD2. This CDR3 contains 17 residues. The trim removed 4 bases at V and 3 bases at J, leaving 9 bases unmatched. Germline V gene sequence: CDR1 SGHRS, CDR2 YFSETQ. The CDR3 nucleotides are TGCGCCAGCAGCGGAGGACTAGCGGTGGGAGACACCGGGGAGCTGTTTTTT. Its protein is CASSGGLAVGDTGELFF.

On this clone itself: A much larger clone differs by one base, so this may be a read error. This specimen includes other DNA sequences encoding the same CDR3. This chain uses TRBV6-5 with TRBJ1-1; maybe TRBD1 (6 bases). This CDR3 is 13 amino acids long. V was trimmed by 6 bases and J by 0 bases, leaving 8 bases between them. In germline, CDR1 is MNHEY, CDR2 SVGAGI. CDR3 residues: CASRDSLNTEAFF. The CDR3 region has the DNA TGTGCCAGCAGGGACAGCTTGAACACTGAAGCTTTCTTT.

The chain links TRBV15 to TRBJ2-5; no clear D. Germline assignment: CDR1 LNHNV and CDR2 YYDKDF (reference sequence). This CDR3 contains 14 residues. The V and J ends lost 1 base and 1 base respectively, with 7 bases between them. CDR3 sequence: CATSRVFSQETQYF. In DNA form, the CDR3 reads TGTGCCACCAGCAGAGTCTTCAGCCAAGAGACCCAGTACTTC.

This chain links TRBV4-1 with TRBJ2-1, with TRBD2 identical over 9 bases. The CDR3 extends over 14 amino acids. CDR1 and CDR2 (germline): MGHRA, YSYEKL. Trimming cost V 1 base and J 8 bases; bases outside gene matches: 3. This chain's CDR3 is CASSQGAGGDEQFF. DNA for the CDR3: TGCGCCAGCAGCCAAGGAGCGGGAGGTGATGAGCAGTTCTTC.

The CDR3 nucleotides are TGCGCCAGCAGCACGGACAGGGGGCGAACAGATACGCAGTATTTT. Translating gives CASSTDRGRTDTQYF. The V call is TRBV4-3, the J call TRBJ2-3; 11 bases match TRBD1. There are 15 residues in the CDR3. The V gene end was trimmed by 5 bases and the J gene end by 3 bases; junction bases not matched to a gene: 4. CDR1 and CDR2 from the germline V gene are LGHNA and YSLEER.

This clone turned up a few times. The chain recombines TRBV29-1 with TRBJ1-1; D remains unclear. Germline values: CDR1 SQVTM, CDR2 ANQGSEA. There are 13 residues in the CDR3. Deletions cut 1 base from V and 1 base from J, with 7 bases between. The CDR3 here is CSVEGAGNTEAFF. In nucleotides, the CDR3 is TGCAGCGTTGAAGGTGCAGGGAACACTGAAGCTTTCTTT.

Only a few counts were recorded for this clone. The gene calls are TRBV28 and TRBJ1-5, with D unclear. V lost 6 bases, J lost 4 bases, and 10 bases lay in between. The length of the CDR3 is 13 residues. The germline V gene has CDR1 MDHEN and CDR2 SYDVKM. CDR3 nucleotides: TGTGCCAGCAGCCAGACGATGAATCAGCCCCAGCATTTT. This translates into CASSQTMNQPQHF.

The chain uses TRBV5-1 and TRBJ2-1; D is undetermined. From germline, CDR1 is SGHRS and CDR2 YFSETQ. This CDR3 is built from 13 residues. V was trimmed by 2 bases and J by 8 bases, leaving 11 bases between them. The CDR3, as DNA: TGCGCCAGCAGCTTTCCGGATGTGGATGAGCAGTTCTTC. This codes for CASSFPDVDEQFF.

This chain uses TRBV30 with TRBJ2-3; unclear D gene. The V and J ends lost 3 bases and 6 bases respectively, with 13 bases between them. This CDR3 is built from 13 residues. Per the germline V gene, CDR1 is GTSNPN and CDR2 is SVGIG (reference sequence). CDR3 DNA sequence: TGTGCCTGGAGACAAGAGTATATGGATACGCAGTATTTT. Protein product: CAWRQEYMDTQYF.

The CDR3 here is CASSFNRGTFPTDTQYF. The CDR3 coding sequence is TGTGCCAGCAGCTTCAACAGGGGGACTTTCCCCACAGATACGCAGTATTTT. The chain combines TRBV7-9 with TRBJ2-3; 8 bases line up with TRBD1. CDR1 and CDR2 (germline): SEHNR, FQNEAQ (reference sequence). CDR3 size: 17 residues. Losses at the gene ends were 3 bases for V and 2 bases for J; bases not matched to a gene: 10.